This T cell receptor beta chain stems from a study of cytomegalovirus exposure and HLA in healthy donors. The study's findings and limits: According to a subsequent analysis, TCR clusters identified in the first cohort showed a tendency to co-occur across the 100 to 150 validation repertoires.

Assay used: immunoSEQ multiplex PCR; TCRdb lists only in-frame clones, some missing. The sample consists of around 250,000 clones, around 89% of them appearing once. Germline V lookup: CDR1 SGHVS, CDR2 FNYEAQ. The CDR3 is 14 residues long. The V gene end was trimmed by 5 bases and the J gene end by 4 bases; junction bases not matched to a gene: 6. Concerning this clone: Its antigen remains unknown.

The receptor was isolated from a woman aged 18-35 years in good health and CMV-seronegative. The chain employs TRBV7-6 and TRBJ1-1, with TRBD1 identical over 8 bases. What was sequenced was PBMCs. The CDR3 sequence is CASSPQGAGTEAFF. The CDR3 bases are TGTGCCAGCAGCCCTCAGGGGGCTGGCACTGAAGCTTTCTTT. Based on the CDR3 plus reference TRBV7-6 and TRBJ1-1, the full variable domain is GAGVSQSPRYKVTKRGQDVALRCDPISGHVSLYWYRQALGQGPEFLTYFNYEAQQDKSGLPNDRFSAERPEGSISTLTIQRTEQRDSAMYRCASSPQGAGTEAFFGQGTRLTVV.